What follows describes a single T cell receptor (beta chain). Its antigen is as yet unknown. CDR3 length: 12 residues. V dropped 1 base and J dropped 8 bases, with 8 bases sitting between them. The germline gives CDR1 SNHLY, CDR2 FYNNEI. This entry belongs to a study of siplizumab effects on memory and regulatory T cells. Study findings and constraints: A major contribution to the alloresponse seemed to be made by naive T cells, which seemed more diverse than memory cells.

Profiling relied on immunoSEQ multiplex PCR, and the TCRdb table lists in-frame clones only, not all of them. The sample records approximately 94,000 clones, around 93% being singletons. The chain recombines TRBV2 with TRBJ1-2; a weak D match, TRBD1 (5 bases). The sequencing input was non-Treg CD4+ T cells sorted from blood. The origin of this receptor is a human donor in good health. The CDR3 nucleotides are TGTGCCAGCAGTGAAGGGGGCGGCGGCTACACCTTC. As protein: CASSEGGGGYTF.